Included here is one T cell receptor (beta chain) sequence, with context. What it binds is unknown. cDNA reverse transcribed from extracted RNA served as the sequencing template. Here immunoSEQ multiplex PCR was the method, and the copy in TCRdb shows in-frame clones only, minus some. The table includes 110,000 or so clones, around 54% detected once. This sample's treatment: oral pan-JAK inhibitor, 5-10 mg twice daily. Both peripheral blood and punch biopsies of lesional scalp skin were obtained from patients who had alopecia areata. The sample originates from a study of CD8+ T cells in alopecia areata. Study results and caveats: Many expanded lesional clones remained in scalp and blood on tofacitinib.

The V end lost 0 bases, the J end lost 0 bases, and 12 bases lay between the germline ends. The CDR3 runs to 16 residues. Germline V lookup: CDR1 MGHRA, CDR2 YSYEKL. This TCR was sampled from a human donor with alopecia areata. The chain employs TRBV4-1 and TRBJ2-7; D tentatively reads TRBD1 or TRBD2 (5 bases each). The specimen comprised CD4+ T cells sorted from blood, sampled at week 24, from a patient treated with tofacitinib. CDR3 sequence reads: CASSQDVGTNSYEQYF. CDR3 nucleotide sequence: TGCGCCAGCAGCCAAGATGTGGGGACCAACTCCTACGAGCAGTACTTC.